A single T cell receptor beta chain is shown here with its context. Antigen specificity is unknown. The record originates from a study of T cells after yellow fever vaccination. Regarding the study as a whole: FACS-sorted repertoires might harbor abundant contaminating clonotypes from the bulk population. Peaking on day 5 versus 15, the secondary response was faster but weaker. Boosting was followed by the reappearance of most primary-vaccination clones (just under 97% CD4, about 88% CD8). It was a small share of clonotypes that appeared in both CD4 and CD8 compartments.

TCRdb fed the 5' RACE reads into MiXCR, producing one record per CDR3 protein. The data hold about 340,000 distinct CDR3 sequences, with 9.5% to 15% observed a single time. The V gene lost 2 bases and the J gene lost 2 bases, with 13 bases spanning the gap. This CDR3 has 15 amino acids. This receptor was taken from a man between 18 and 29 years old who received the YFV17D yellow fever vaccine. The chain links TRBV23-1 to TRBJ2-7, with D perhaps assigned TRBD1 or TRBD2 (5 bases each). TRBV23-1 is an ORF for which the function is uncertain. The material was CD4+ T cells sorted from PBMCs, obtained 15 days after the yellow fever booster vaccination. The CDR3 reads CASSQPFRGAYEQYF. Written as DNA, the CDR3 is TGCGCCAGCAGTCAACCGTTTCGGGGCGCCTACGAGCAGTACTTC.